The source of this T cell receptor (beta chain) is a study of T cell repertoires in cytomegalovirus infection. The wider study: The study used recently identified HLA-C-restricted and well-studied HLA-B-restricted CMV epitopes. Signatures in public TCR beta sequences pointed to both CMV infection and matching HLA type. Study conclusions and caveats: HLA-C-restricted, CMV-specific TCR beta clonotypes were dominant ex vivo. The study identified carriers of CMV plus the relevant HLA from cumulative public TCR beta family frequency.

This clonotype appeared a few times. Its antigen remains unidentified. Looked up from germline, CDR1 is LGHNA and CDR2 is YSLEER. The CDR3 is made up of 14 amino acids. V shed 4 bases and J 5 bases; nucleotides not matched to a gene: 3. From the reads, TCRdb called clonotypes with MiXCR, one entry per CDR3 protein. The data show approximately 730,000 distinct CDR3 sequences, almost 30% seen once. This specimen consisted of cultured CD8+ T cells from PBMCs, obtained from culture after CMV antigen stimulation. This clonotype was sampled from a human donor in good health (CMV status not recorded). Some clones in this sample may be carry-over from other donors' samples. The V and J genes are TRBV4-3 and TRBJ2-1; 9 positions match TRBD1. CDR3 in amino acids: CASSRGTGNNEQFF. For the CDR3, the DNA is TGCGCCAGCAGCCGCGGGACAGGGAACAATGAGCAGTTCTTC.